The sequence of this TCR beta chain was determined in a study of blood T cell repertoires in COVID-19. Overall study: Samples taken during acute and convalescent COVID-19 were collected in the United States, Italy and Spain. From T cells, B-cell-depleted T cells, or PBMCs came the material, which was cDNA or gDNA.

Original processing notes: From reference gene primer amplification, estimates of nucleated cell counts were derived. Measured with immunoSEQ multiplex PCR; TCRdb has only the in-frame clones, and not every one. That table gives V, J and clone size, and the DNA gave D and trimming. The sample has approximately 82,000 clones, about 81% seen once. Germline loops: CDR1 MDHEN, CDR2 SYDVKM. This CDR3 contains 13 residues. Trimming removed 4 bases at V and 0 bases at J, with 4 bases between. This clone was observed a single time. Source material: peripheral blood. This clonotype was obtained from a human donor in a cohort sampled during active COVID-19. The V and J genes are TRBV28 and TRBJ1-3, with D unclear. CDR3: CASSSNSGNTIYF. CDR3 coding DNA: TGTGCCAGCAGTTCCAACTCTGGAAACACCATATATTTT.